This is a list of T cell receptor beta chains from one sample in a study of PD-1 blockade in classical Hodgkin lymphoma. The protocol was immunoSEQ multiplex PCR, while the TCRdb copy is restricted to in-frame clones and leaves out a portion. The sample consists of roughly 150,000 clones, less than 80% of them appearing once. Material: peripheral blood mononuclear cells (PBMCs), obtained before the second cycle of nivolumab. Receptors were obtained from a human donor with classical Hodgkin lymphoma. The CDR3 runs from the conserved cysteine through the conserved F or W. A D gene is named only where the DNA matches it firmly. Size is stated for part of the rows, as once, few or many counts, or as a class when the clone is expanded.

clone size | J gene | V gene | D gene | CDR3 protein | CDR3 DNA
. | TRBJ2-2 | TRBV29-1 | . | CSVWASVGTGELFF | TGCAGCGTGTGGGCTAGCGTGGGAACCGGGGAGCTGTTTTTT
. | TRBJ2-3 | TRBV10-2 | TRBD2 | CASRPAGLAGGDTQYF | TGCGCCAGCCGCCCCGCTGGACTAGCGGGAGGGGATACGCAGTATTTT
. | TRBJ1-3 | TRBV7-2 | . | CATGRAAGNTIYF | TGTGCCACGGGGAGGGCGGCTGGAAACACCATATATTTT
. | TRBJ1-5 | TRBV28 | . | CASSFAGNQPQHF | TGTGCCAGCAGTTTCGCGGGTAATCAGCCCCAGCATTTT
. | TRBJ2-5 | TRBV5-1 | . | CASSLDSSSGETQYF | TGCGCCAGCAGCTTGGATAGCAGTTCGGGAGAGACCCAGTACTTC
. | TRBJ1-1 | TRBV19 | TRBD1 | CASSGQGETEAFF | TGTGCCAGTAGTGGACAGGGGGAGACTGAAGCTTTCTTT
. | TRBJ2-3 | TRBV4-2 | . | CASSQDGGWGDTQYF | TGTGCCAGCAGCCAAGACGGCGGGTGGGGAGATACGCAGTATTTT
. | TRBJ2-3 | TRBV19 | TRBD2 | CASSMISGGLGDTQYF | TGTGCCAGTAGTATGATTAGCGGGGGACTTGGAGATACGCAGTATTTT
. | TRBJ2-3 | TRBV12-5 | . | CASAGRPPDTQYF | TGTGCTAGTGCGGGCCGGCCCCCAGATACGCAGTATTTT
few | TRBJ1-5 | TRBV6-5 | . | CATGDFKPQHF | TGTGCCACCGGGGATTTTAAGCCCCAGCATTTT
few | TRBJ2-2 | TRBV19 | TRBD2 | CASSIGSWTSVNTGELFF | TGTGCCAGTAGTATCGGGTCCTGGACTAGCGTTAACACCGGGGAGCTGTTTTTT
. | TRBJ2-3 | TRBV5-1 | TRBD2 | CASSYGTSGTDTQYF | TGCGCCAGCTCCTACGGGACTAGCGGCACAGATACGCAGTATTTT
few | TRBJ1-1 | TRBV18 | . | CASSPGGGLWTEAFF | TGTGCCAGCTCACCCGGTGGGGGGCTCTGGACTGAAGCTTTCTTT
. | TRBJ1-3 | TRBV5-4 | . | CASSSETAGNTIYF | TGTGCCAGCAGCTCAGAGACGGCAGGAAACACCATATATTTT
. | TRBJ2-2 | TRBV2 | . | CASSTQGFGELFF | TGTGCCAGCAGCACACAGGGATTCGGGGAGCTGTTTTTT
. | TRBJ2-7 | TRBV30 | . | CAWSPGAYEQYF | TGTGCCTGGAGCCCCGGGGCCTACGAGCAGTACTTC
. | TRBJ2-7 | TRBV7-9 | . | CASSLEDRPYEQYF | TGTGCCAGCAGCTTAGAAGACAGACCCTACGAGCAGTACTTC
. | TRBJ1-2 | TRBV9 | TRBD1 | CASSSWDREWSGYTF | TGTGCCAGCAGCTCATGGGACAGGGAATGGAGTGGCTACACCTTC
. | TRBJ2-3 | TRBV9 | TRBD2 | CASSLRLAGTTDTQYF | TGTGCCAGCAGCTTACGACTAGCGGGGACCACAGATACGCAGTATTTT
. | TRBJ2-5 | TRBV9 | . | CASSVAEGGQETQYF | TGTGCCAGCAGCGTAGCTGAAGGGGGACAAGAGACCCAGTACTTC
once | TRBJ2-7 | TRBV7-2 | TRBD1 | CASSQPPRGTGGYYEQYF | TGTGCCAGCAGTCAGCCGCCCCGTGGGACAGGGGGATACTACGAGCAGTACTTC
. | TRBJ1-5 | TRBV6-1 | . | CASSEVLLPQHF | TGTGCCAGCAGTGAAGTCCTTTTACCCCAGCATTTT
. | TRBJ2-1 | TRBV4-2 | . | CASSERGPPGARSDEQFF | TGTGCCAGCAGCGAAAGAGGCCCTCCAGGTGCCAGATCGGATGAGCAGTTCTTC
. | TRBJ2-5 | TRBV7-9 | TRBD1 | CASSPGQGQETQYF | TGTGCCAGCAGCCCGGGACAGGGACAAGAGACCCAGTACTTC
. | TRBJ2-7 | TRBV6-5 | TRBD2 | CASSWVSGSSYEQYF | TGTGCCAGCAGTTGGGTCAGCGGGAGCTCCTACGAGCAGTACTTC
once | TRBJ2-3 | TRBV4-2 | TRBD2 | CASMELARGPDTQYF | TGTGCCAGCATGGAACTAGCGAGAGGTCCAGATACGCAGTATTTT
. | TRBJ2-7 | TRBV7-9 | TRBD1 | CASSNGNRDRGVEQYF | TGTGCCAGCAGCAACGGCAACCGGGACAGGGGTGTCGAGCAGTACTTC
. | TRBJ2-3 | TRBV6-1 | TRBD2 | CASSALAGGGTDTQYF | TGTGCCAGCAGTGCACTAGCGGGAGGTGGCACAGATACGCAGTATTTT